The rows below give T cell receptor beta chains drawn from one sample of a study of T-cell reconstitution after alpha-beta-depleted transplantation in children. TCRdb recomputed calls from the PCR reads with MiXCR, one row per CDR3 protein. Of roughly 300,000 distinct CDR3 sequences listed, around a tenth are singletons. The material sequenced was PBMCs from the stem cell graft donor, taken from the stem cell graft. Receptors originate from a human donor who donated a stem cell graft to a child with acute lymphoblastic leukemia. Each CDR3 is given with its conserved first and last residue. Fields, in order: V gene, clone size, D gene, J gene, CDR3 DNA, CDR3 protein. D genes are given only for firm matches. Clone sizes are given selectively: once, few, many, or a class where the clone is expanded.

V: TRBV20-1
size: -
D: TRBD1
J: TRBJ2-7
DNA: TGCAGTGCTAGATCAGGGGGCTACGAGCAGTACTTC
CDR3: CSARSGGYEQYF

V: TRBV7-2
size: -
D: TRBD2
J: TRBJ2-1
DNA: TGTGCCAGCAGCTTATCGGGACTAGCGGTGAACAATGAGCAGTTCTTC
CDR3: CASSLSGLAVNNEQFF

V: TRBV10-3
size: -
D: TRBD2
J: TRBJ2-2
DNA: TGTGCCATCAGGGGACTACCGAACACCGGGGAGCTGTTTTTT
CDR3: CAIRGLPNTGELFF

V: TRBV10-2
size: -
D: TRBD2
J: TRBJ2-1
DNA: TGCGCCAGCAAACCGACTAGCGGGAGGTACAATGAGCAGTTCTTC
CDR3: CASKPTSGRYNEQFF

V: TRBV4-2
size: few
D: TRBD2
J: TRBJ2-1
DNA: TGTGCCAGCAGCCAGGGACTAGCGGGACTCTACAATGAGCAGTTCTTC
CDR3: CASSQGLAGLYNEQFF

V: TRBV3-1
size: -
D: TRBD2
J: TRBJ2-1
DNA: TGTGCCAGCAGTATACAAAGAGCGGGGACCTACAATGAGCAGTTCTTC
CDR3: CASSIQRAGTYNEQFF

V: TRBV7-3
size: many
D: -
J: TRBJ2-4
DNA: TGTGCTAGCTGGGAAAATGTGGCCAAAAACATTCAGTACTTC
CDR3: CASWENVAKNIQYF

V: TRBV7-2
size: many
D: TRBD1
J: TRBJ2-7
DNA: TGTGCCAGCAGCTTAGCTACGGGACAGGGTTACGAGCAGTACTTC
CDR3: CASSLATGQGYEQYF

V: TRBV7-3
size: -
D: TRBD1
J: TRBJ1-5
DNA: TGTGCCAGCAGCTTAGAAACGGGGGACAGGGTGAAACAGCCCCAGCATTTT
CDR3: CASSLETGDRVKQPQHF

V: TRBV12-3/TRBV12-4
size: many
D: TRBD1
J: TRBJ2-5
DNA: TGTGCCAGCAGTTTCGAGGACAGGGCGGAGACCCAGTACTTC
CDR3: CASSFEDRAETQYF

V: TRBV7-2
size: few
D: TRBD2
J: TRBJ2-1
DNA: TGTGCCAGCAGCCCCAAGATAGCGGGAGAGCAGTTCTTC
CDR3: CASSPKIAGEQFF

V: TRBV20-1
size: few
D: -
J: TRBJ2-1
DNA: TGCAGTGCTACCCCCGGGGTCTTTTACTACGATGAGCAGTTCTTC
CDR3: CSATPGVFYYDEQFF

V: TRBV20-1
size: -
D: TRBD2
J: TRBJ2-4
DNA: TGCAGTGCTAGACTGCCGGGACTAGCGAGATTAGCCAAAAACATTCAGTACTTC
CDR3: CSARLPGLARLAKNIQYF

V: TRBV19
size: -
D: -
J: TRBJ1-5
DNA: TGTGCCAGTAGCTTTGACAGTAGCAATCAGCCCCAGCATTTT
CDR3: CASSFDSSNQPQHF